A single sample is the source of the 19 T cell receptor beta chains below, sequenced in a study of cytomegalovirus exposure and HLA in healthy donors. Clones were sequenced by immunoSEQ multiplex PCR, and TCRdb holds only the in-frame ones, with some missing. The profile covers 100,000 to 150,000 clones, with under 90% appearing a single time and 1.5% to 2.5% taken by the ten largest. Sequenced material: PBMCs. The receptors originated from a woman younger than 35 in good health and CMV-seronegative.

J is TRBJ2-5 and V is TRBV9, with 14 bases lining up with TRBD2. The germline CDR1 and CDR2 sequences are SGDLS and YYNGEE. J was trimmed by 4 bases and V by 3 bases; bases with no gene match: 11. This CDR3 has 18 amino acids. In nucleotides, the CDR3 is TGTGCCAGCAGCGCCCCCGGACTAGCGGGAGGAAGGGTAGAGACCCAGTACTTC. Protein product: CASSAPGLAGGRVETQYF. Full variable domain (rest looked up from reference TRBV9 and TRBJ2-5): DSGVTQTPKHLITATGQRVTLRCSPRSGDLSVYWYQQSLDQGLQFLIQYYNGEERAKGNILERFSAQQFPDLHSELNLSSLELGDSALYFCASSAPGLAGGRVETQYFGPGTRLLVL.

CDR3 region: CASSPGDREALGNTIYF. CDR3 coding DNA: TGCGCCAGCAGCCCGGGGGACAGGGAGGCTCTAGGAAACACCATATATTTT. The chain combines TRBV5-1 with TRBJ1-3; TRBD1 matches 9 bases. The germline V gene has CDR1 SGHRS and CDR2 YFSETQ. The CDR3 has 17 amino acids. With V trimmed by 4 bases and J by 4 bases, 12 bases remained unmatched. Based on the CDR3 plus reference TRBV5-1 and TRBJ1-3, the full variable domain is KAGVTQTPRYLIKTRGQQVTLSCSPISGHRSVSWYQQTPGQGLQFLFEYFSETQRNKGNFPGRFSGRQFSNSRSEMNVSTLELGDSALYLCASSPGDREALGNTIYFGEGSWLTVV.

The chain combines TRBV5-6 with TRBJ2-2; 8 bases align to TRBD2. Per germline, CDR1 SGHDT and CDR2 YYEEEE. The V gene end was trimmed by 4 bases and the J gene end by 3 bases; junction bases not matched to a gene: 5. The CDR3 contains 15 residues. In nucleotides, the CDR3 is TGTGCCAGCAGCCCGCCAGCGGGAGACACCGGGGAGCTGTTTTTT. Its protein is CASSPPAGDTGELFF.

V usage is TRBV28 and J usage is TRBJ2-3; perhaps TRBD1 as D (7 bases). V lost 8 bases and J lost 4, with 19 bases in between. This CDR3 is built from 15 residues. Germline V gene sequence: CDR1 MDHEN, CDR2 SYDVKM. CDR3 region: CASVGGQGEADTQYF. In DNA form, the CDR3 reads TGTGCCAGCGTTGGCGGGCAGGGGGAGGCAGATACGCAGTATTTT.

The rearrangement links TRBV21-1 to TRBJ2-1; the D call in the table, TRBD2, was not verified against the DNA. TRBV21-1 is shown as a pseudogene. This CDR3 contains 18 residues. The CDR3 is CASSKLRVRGRSYNEQFF. CDR3 in DNA: TGTGCCAGCAGCAAACTAAGGGTCCGGGGGAGGTCCTACAATGAGCAGTTCTTC.

The chain has TRBV7-8 and TRBJ2-2, with TRBD1 as a possible D gene (6 bases). Germline loops: CDR1 SGHVS, CDR2 FQNEAQ. V was shortened by 5 bases and J by 5 bases, with 15 bases between the two germline ends. This CDR3 has 15 amino acids. The CDR3 reads CASSLTIQGTGELFF. The CDR3, as DNA: TGTGCCAGCAGCCTTACGATTCAGGGGACCGGGGAGCTGTTTTTT.

This clone was picked up a small number of times. DNA of the CDR3: TGTGCCACCAGCAGAGTCAAACTAGCGGGAGACAACGAGCAGTACTTC. Its protein is CATSRVKLAGDNEQYF. V usage is TRBV15 and J usage is TRBJ2-7; 11 positions match TRBD2. This CDR3 is built from 16 residues. Germline CDR1 LNHNV, CDR2 YYDKDF (reference sequence). V was clipped by 1 base and J by 5 bases; unmatched bases: 7.

V is TRBV6-4 and J is TRBJ1-1, with 12 nucleotides matching TRBD1. The CDR3 is made up of 14 amino acids. Losses at the gene ends were 6 bases for V and 11 bases for J; bases not matched to a gene: 10. The germline V gene encodes CDR1 MRHNA and CDR2 SNTAGT. CDR3 amino acids: CASRPGQGALVAFF. In DNA, the CDR3 is TGTGCCAGCAGACCGGGACAGGGGGCACTTGTGGCTTTCTTT.

The V call is TRBV4-1, the J call TRBJ1-1, with 7 bases that match TRBD1. This CDR3 contains 17 residues. V lost 2 bases to trimming and J lost 3 bases; unmatched junction nucleotides: 12. Germline CDR1 is MGHRA and CDR2 is YSYEKL. Here the CDR3 DNA reads TGCGCCAGCAGCCAATTCACCCAGACAGGGTCTTACACTGAAGCTTTCTTT. It encodes CASSQFTQTGSYTEAFF.

CDR3 in amino acids: CASSLGQGGWSYEQYF. The CDR3 DNA reads TGCGCCAGCAGCTTAGGACAGGGGGGATGGTCCTACGAGCAGTACTTC. The genes are TRBV5-1 and TRBJ2-7, with TRBD1 matching 10 bases. The CDR3 is 16 residues long. Per the germline V gene, CDR1 is SGHRS and CDR2 is YFSETQ. The V and J ends lost 2 bases and 1 base, in that order; junction bases with no gene match: 6.

In nucleotides, the CDR3 is TGCGCCAGCAGCTGGCTAGGCCCAGATACGCAGTATTTT. Protein sequence: CASSWLGPDTQYF. The J gene is TRBJ2-3, the V gene TRBV5-1; D unclear. V gave up 3 bases and J gave up 4 bases, with 9 bases separating them. Germline V gene sequence: CDR1 SGHRS, CDR2 YFSETQ. The CDR3 runs to 13 residues.

The rearrangement links TRBV5-1 to TRBJ2-1; TRBD2 agrees at 8 bases. CDR3 length: 14 amino acids. V shed 4 bases and J 8 bases; nucleotides not matched to a gene: 8. CDR1 is SGHRS and CDR2 is YFSETQ in the germline V gene. CDR3 coding DNA: TGCGCCAGCAGCACGGTAGCGGGAAGGGATGAGCAGTTCTTC. Encoded protein: CASSTVAGRDEQFF.

This clone was observed once. The rearrangement uses TRBV2 and TRBJ1-1, with D uncertain. This CDR3 region has 16 residues. Trimming took off 3 bases at V and 3 bases at J, with 17 bases between the two ends. CDR1 SNHLY and CDR2 FYNNEI come from the germline V gene. As DNA, the CDR3 is TGTGCCAGCAGTGATGACCATTTCGGGAAGGACACTGAAGCTTTCTTT. Protein: CASSDDHFGKDTEAFF.

The chain employs TRBV5-1 and TRBJ2-2, with 10 positions matching TRBD1. Germline values: CDR1 SGHRS, CDR2 YFSETQ. CDR3 size: 14 residues. V gave up 5 bases and J gave up 5 bases; unmatched junction bases: 3. As DNA, the CDR3 is TGCGCCAGCAGGACAGGGGGCGGGACCGGGGAGCTGTTTTTT. Protein product: CASRTGGGTGELFF.

The chain links TRBV4-2 to TRBJ1-2, with 7 positions matching TRBD1. The CDR3 is 16 residues long. V trimming: 0 bases; J trimming: 4 bases; junction bases outside the gene matches: 8. Germline loops: CDR1 LGHNA, CDR2 YNFKEQ. CDR3 sequence: CASSQEEGAGGYGYTF. In nucleotides, the CDR3 is TGTGCCAGCAGCCAAGAAGAGGGGGCAGGTGGCTATGGCTACACCTTC.

The V gene is TRBV2, the J gene TRBJ2-3; a possible D gene is TRBD2 (5 bases). The CDR3 totals 15 residues. V lost 4 bases, J lost 3 bases, and 14 bases lay in between. Germline V gene sequence: CDR1 SNHLY, CDR2 FYNNEI. The CDR3 sequence: CASSANGIRTDTQYF. The DNA for the CDR3 is TGTGCCAGCAGTGCTAACGGGATAAGGACAGATACGCAGTATTTT.

This clone was counted a single time. The chain joins TRBV10-3 to TRBJ1-1; weak D call: TRBD1 (5 bases). The germline gives CDR1 ENHRY, CDR2 SYGVKD. This CDR3 comprises 16 residues. V lost 3 bases and J 4 bases, leaving 18 bases between the germline ends. The CDR3 loop is CAISEGWQGRSTEAFF. The CDR3 DNA reads as TGTGCCATCAGTGAAGGGTGGCAGGGAAGGAGCACTGAAGCTTTCTTT.

In DNA, the CDR3 is TGCAGCGGTCGGGGAGAAGCCTACGAGCAGTACTTC. Translated: CSGRGEAYEQYF. The chain joins TRBV29-1 to TRBJ2-7; tentatively, D is TRBD2 (5 bases). Germline assignment: CDR1 SQVTM and CDR2 ANQGSEA. The V end was cut by 7 bases, the J end by 2 bases, with 12 bases between. The CDR3 loop spans 12 amino acids.

DNA of the CDR3: TGTGCCAGCAGCTTAGGACAGTACACTGAAGCTTTCTTT. This gives the protein CASSLGQYTEAFF. The rearrangement links TRBV7-9 to TRBJ1-1; D perhaps matches TRBD1 (5 bases). Germline CDR1 is SEHNR and CDR2 is FQNEAQ (reference sequence). The V end was cut by 1 base, the J end by 3 bases, with 6 bases between. CDR3 length equals 13 residues.